This T cell receptor (beta chain) was sequenced in a study of blood T cell repertoires in COVID-19. Turning to the study itself: The analysed material was cDNA or gDNA that came from T cells, B-cell-depleted T cells, or PBMCs.

In the original processing: Estimation of nucleated cell counts relied on the amplification of reference gene primers. Clones were sequenced by immunoSEQ multiplex PCR, and TCRdb holds only the in-frame ones, with some missing. That table gives V, J and clone size, and the DNA gave D and trimming. The table includes 140,000 or so clones, 70% to 85% detected once. Germline loops: CDR1 SEHNR, CDR2 FQNEAQ (reference sequence). The V and J ends lost 8 bases and 5 bases, in that order; junction bases with no gene match: 7. The CDR3 is 14 residues long. The V and J genes are TRBV7-9 and TRBJ1-4, with 8 bases fitting TRBD1. Material: peripheral blood. The sequence was collected from a man in his fifties or sixties with active or convalescent COVID-19. The CDR3 DNA reads as TGTGCCAGCCCCTCAGGGGGCGCGAATGAAAAACTGTTTTTT. The encoded protein is CASPSGGANEKLFF.